This entry lists 18 T cell receptor beta chains sequenced from one sample in a study of beta chain features in type 1 diabetes. Points from the study as a whole: Moderate but significant shortening of TCRB CDR3s was recorded in all four CD4+ subsets from Type 1 diabetes patients.

No cognate antigen is known for these TCRs. cDNA synthesis used the whole RNA isolate, giving expressed TCRB sequences. Libraries were prepared by immunoSEQ multiplex PCR; TCRdb keeps only in-frame clonotypes and omits some of them. The table lists roughly 340,000 clones, roughly 12% of them singletons, with about 0.01% in the top ten. Sequencing input: naive CD4+ T cells from blood. The receptors here all came from a woman under 30 with type 1 diabetes.

This clone was detected a few times. The CDR3 sequence is CSVLQGAPLNPYGYTF. CDR3 coding DNA: TGCAGCGTCTTACAGGGGGCTCCACTAAATCCCTATGGCTACACCTTC. The chain carries TRBV29-1 and TRBJ1-2, with TRBD1 identical over 9 bases. The CDR3 length is 16 residues. Looked up from germline, CDR1 is SQVTM and CDR2 is ANQGSEA. With V trimmed by 6 bases and J by 4 bases, 15 bases remained unmatched.

This clone turned up a few times. The gene calls are TRBV11-3 and TRBJ2-7, with D tentatively TRBD1 (6 bases). The V end lost 1 base, the J end lost 6 bases, and 10 bases lay between the germline ends. The CDR3 loop spans 13 amino acids. Germline values: CDR1 SGHNT, CDR2 YENEEA. The CDR3 DNA is TGTGCCAGCAGCTTAGGGACAGCTTCCGAGCAGTACTTC. Amino acids: CASSLGTASEQYF.

The chain couples TRBV9 to TRBJ1-1, with 11 bases matching TRBD1. This CDR3 contains 16 residues. Germline trimming cut 3 bases from V and 7 bases from J; bases unmatched to any gene: 11. Germline V gene lookup returns CDR1 SGDLS and CDR2 YYNGEE. In DNA form, the CDR3 reads TGTGCCAGCAGCGCCCTGGGACAGGGGGTCGGTGGTGAAGCTTTCTTT. This gives the protein CASSALGQGVGGEAFF.

This clone was seen a handful of times. The V call is TRBV4-2, the J call TRBJ2-7; TRBD1 aligns across 8 bases. V was pared by 2 bases and J by 5 bases, with 11 bases of the junction left unmatched. The V gene's germline CDR1 is LGHNA and CDR2 YNFKEQ. The CDR3 is made up of 16 amino acids. The CDR3 DNA is TGTGCCAGCAGCCAAAGCCCAGGACAGGGTACCCACGAGCAGTACTTC. Translation gives CASSQSPGQGTHEQYF.

This clone has only a few counts. The V and J genes are TRBV21-1 and TRBJ1-1; the listed D gene, TRBD1, was not tested against the DNA. TRBV21-1 is annotated as a pseudogene. The CDR3 runs to 11 residues. This chain's CDR3 is CASNRVTEAFF. The CDR3, as DNA: TGTGCCAGCAACAGGGTCACTGAAGCTTTCTTT.

V gene TRBV30 combines with J gene TRBJ1-4; D perhaps matches TRBD1 (5 bases). This CDR3 has 13 residues. Trimming removed 1 base at V and 5 bases at J, with 8 bases between. Germline V gives CDR1 GTSNPN, CDR2 SVGIG (reference sequence). This chain's CDR3 is CAWSETENEKLFF. DNA of the CDR3: TGTGCCTGGAGTGAGACAGAGAATGAAAAACTGTTTTTT.

For this clone: At the DNA level, this CDR3 is encoded by other sequences in the same sample as well. The chain has TRBV5-4 and TRBJ2-7, with 10 bases lining up with TRBD1. The V gene end was trimmed by 4 bases and the J gene end by 3 bases; junction bases not matched to a gene: 4. Looked up from germline, CDR1 is SGHNT and CDR2 is YYREEE (reference sequence). The CDR3 length is 14 residues. DNA for the CDR3: TGTGCCAGCAGCCCGGGACAGGGGAACTACGAGCAGTACTTC. The encoded protein is CASSPGQGNYEQYF.

This clone was observed a few times. Within the sample, other DNA sequences also encode this same CDR3. The V gene is TRBV28, the J gene TRBJ2-7; D remains ambiguous. Germline CDR1 is MDHEN and CDR2 is SYDVKM. The V and J ends lost 8 bases and 3 bases respectively, with 8 bases between them. The CDR3 consists of 11 residues. DNA of the CDR3: TGTGCCAGCTCCCTAAACTACGAGCAGTACTTC. Its translation is CASSLNYEQYF.

The rearrangement uses TRBV28 and TRBJ1-2; 11 bases match TRBD1. The CDR3 has 14 residues. J lost 5 bases, V lost 6 bases, and 5 bases had no gene match. Per germline, CDR1 MDHEN and CDR2 SYDVKM. Here the CDR3 DNA reads TGTGCCAGCAGCCAAGGACAGGGGGCATATGGCTACACCTTC. Residues: CASSQGQGAYGYTF.

Turning to this clone: This sample also contains other DNA sequences that code for the same CDR3. The chain employs TRBV7-2 and TRBJ2-5; unclear D gene. The V end lost 5 bases, the J end lost 2 bases, and 3 bases lay between the germline ends. In germline, CDR1 is SGHTA, CDR2 FQGNSA. This CDR3 spans 11 amino acids. The CDR3 nucleotides are TGTGCCAGCAGCCCGCAAGAGACCCAGTACTTC. Translation gives CASSPQETQYF.

The rearrangement links TRBV19 to TRBJ2-5; a possible D gene is TRBD1 (6 bases). Deletions cut 4 bases from V and 2 bases from J, with 14 bases between. The CDR3 has 15 residues. Germline V gene sequence: CDR1 LNHDA, CDR2 SQIVND (reference sequence). CDR3 coding DNA: TGTGCCAGTAGTACCGGTATGGGGGCTCAAGAGACCCAGTACTTC. Its translation: CASSTGMGAQETQYF.

The J gene is TRBJ2-1, the V gene TRBV28; D is perhaps TRBD2 (6 bases). Trimming removed 2 bases at V and 6 bases at J, with 14 bases between. Per the germline V gene, CDR1 is MDHEN and CDR2 is SYDVKM. This CDR3 is built from 15 residues. Here the CDR3 reads CASSLGGSRVNEQFF. CDR3 sequence (DNA): TGTGCCAGCAGTTTAGGAGGGAGTCGCGTCAATGAGCAGTTCTTC.

Only a few counts were recorded for this clone. The chain uses TRBV6-5 and TRBJ2-5; D is perhaps TRBD1 (6 bases). From germline, CDR1 is MNHEY and CDR2 SVGAGI. This CDR3 is 15 amino acids long. Trimming shortened V by 6 bases and J by 4 bases, and 18 bases separated the two germline ends. The CDR3 loop is CASSSTGWKLETQYF. For the CDR3, the DNA is TGTGCCAGCAGCTCGACAGGTTGGAAGTTAGAGACCCAGTACTTC.

This clone appeared a few times. This sequence joins TRBV7-3 and TRBJ2-3; possibly TRBD1 for D (6 bases). The germline V gene has CDR1 SGHTA and CDR2 FQGTGA. The CDR3 totals 18 residues. V was shortened by 5 bases and J by 1 base, with 22 bases between the two germline ends. Here the CDR3 DNA reads TGTGCCAGCAGCACGATTCCCTCAAGCGAGGGGGGCACAGATACGCAGTATTTT. This sequence encodes CASSTIPSSEGGTDTQYF.

The chain carries TRBV7-8 and TRBJ2-7, with 7 bases aligning to TRBD1. The germline gives CDR1 SGHVS, CDR2 FQNEAQ. The CDR3 sequence is 14 residues long. J gave up 0 bases and V 5 bases, and 4 bases lay outside the gene matches. The chain's CDR3 is CASSIRDSSYEQYF. CDR3 nucleotide sequence: TGTGCCAGCAGCATTCGGGACAGCTCCTACGAGCAGTACTTC.

This clone was seen only a few times. This chain links TRBV7-9 with TRBJ2-3; no reliable D call. This CDR3 spans 12 amino acids. V was cut by 4 bases and J by 10 bases, with 12 bases left in between. Germline CDR1 is SEHNR and CDR2 is FQNEAQ (reference sequence). The CDR3 protein is CASSSLVASQYF. The CDR3 DNA is TGTGCCAGCAGCTCCTTAGTTGCATCGCAGTATTTT.

V and J are TRBV5-4 and TRBJ2-2; possibly TRBD1 for D (6 bases). Between the trimmed V and J ends, which lost 1 base and 5 bases, there was a span of 15 bases. The V gene's germline CDR1 is SGHNT and CDR2 YYREEE (reference sequence). This CDR3 is built from 16 residues. Written as DNA, the CDR3 is TGTGCCAGCAGCTTGTATCCACAGGGTAGGACCGGGGAGCTGTTTTTT. Its protein product is CASSLYPQGRTGELFF.

The chain links TRBV7-2 to TRBJ1-5; D remains unclear. Germline lookup yields CDR1 SGHTA and CDR2 FQGNSA. The ends were cut back, 3 bases at V and 7 bases at J, with 7 bases in the middle. There are 12 residues in the CDR3. CDR3 in DNA: TGTGCCAGCAGCTTCAACACCCAGCCCCAGCATTTT. As protein: CASSFNTQPQHF.